This paragraph reports one T cell receptor beta chain. Its antigen is currently unknown. From germline, CDR1 is ENHRY and CDR2 SYGVKD. The junction had 4 bases not matched to a gene; V was cut back by 6 bases and J by 5 bases. CDR3 length: 12 residues. Healthy donors had no documented immune events, such as infections, while sampled. The assay was immunoSEQ multiplex PCR, and TCRdb's table has in-frame clones only and misses some. The sample records tens of thousands of clones, approximately 85% being singletons. The data are from a study of identifying expanded T cells in peripheral blood. General study points: Roughly two-week clone count variance significantly increased as total template count grew. Approximately 1.2 clones differed between technical replicates, versus approximately 16 and 20 over time.

V gene TRBV10-3 combines with J gene TRBJ2-7, with 7 positions matching TRBD1. This TCR was sampled from a person aged 18 to 75 in good health. The specimen sequenced was blood. CDR3 in DNA: TGTGCCATCAGCGGAACAGGGGACGAGCAGTACTTC. It yields the protein CAISGTGDEQYF.